These 3 T cell receptor beta chains were sequenced from one sample in a study of shared clonotypes between healthy human individuals. Repertoires were generated with immunoSEQ multiplex PCR, while TCRdb's copy carries only in-frame clones and drops some. The top ten clones hold 0.36% of a sample with 2 million to 3 million clones, more than 85% of them seen once. The sample taken for sequencing was naive CD4+ T cells from PBMCs. Indicated subset: CD45RA+ positively selected. The receptors were sampled from a man between 18 and 29 years old in good health. Some clones in this sample may be carry-over from other donors' samples.

The rearrangement joins TRBV4-1 to TRBJ2-7; D might be TRBD2 (6 bases). V lost 1 base and J lost 2, with 15 bases in between. The germline V gene encodes CDR1 MGHRA and CDR2 YSYEKL. The CDR3 runs to 16 residues. CDR3 sequence reads: CASSQAIGRDPYEQYF. Here the CDR3 DNA reads TGCGCCAGCAGCCAAGCAATTGGGCGGGATCCCTACGAGCAGTACTTC.

This clone has a single count. The CDR3 nucleotides read TGTGCCAGCAGCATACCCGGGGCTAGCGGGAGCCACGAGCAGTACTTC. Translating gives CASSIPGASGSHEQYF. The chain has TRBV5-4 and TRBJ2-7; 10 bases are shared with TRBD2. CDR3 length: 16 amino acids. Germline V gene lookup returns CDR1 SGHNT and CDR2 YYREEE (reference sequence). The trim removed 4 bases at V and 5 bases at J, leaving 12 bases unmatched.

The rearrangement uses TRBV30 and TRBJ2-7; D remains ambiguous. This CDR3 region has 12 residues. Germline CDR1 GTSNPN, CDR2 SVGIG (reference sequence). Trimming pared 2 bases from V and 3 bases from J, leaving 8 bases between. CDR3 nucleotide sequence: TGTGCCTGGAGTCTTCAACTCTACGAGCAGTACTTC. Translated, it gives CAWSLQLYEQYF.